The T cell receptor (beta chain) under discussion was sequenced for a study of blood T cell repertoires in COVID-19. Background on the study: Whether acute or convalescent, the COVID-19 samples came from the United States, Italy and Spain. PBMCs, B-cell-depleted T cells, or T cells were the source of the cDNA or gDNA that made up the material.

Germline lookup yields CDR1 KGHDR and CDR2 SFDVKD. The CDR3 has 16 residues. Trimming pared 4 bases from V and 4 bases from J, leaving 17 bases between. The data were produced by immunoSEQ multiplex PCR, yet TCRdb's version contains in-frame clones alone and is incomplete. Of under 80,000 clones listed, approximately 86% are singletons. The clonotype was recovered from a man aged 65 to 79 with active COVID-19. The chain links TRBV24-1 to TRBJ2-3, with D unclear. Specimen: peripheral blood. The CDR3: CATSDPTQLRADTQYF. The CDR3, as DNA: TGTGCCACCAGTGACCCTACCCAACTCCGGGCAGATACGCAGTATTTT.